Listed here is a single T cell receptor (beta chain). Its specificity is unknown. Time point meaning: persistent/refractory GD, antithyroid drugs over 5 years with positive TRAb. The TCR library used RNA extracted from PBMCs. This entry is derived from a study of regulatory T cells in long-lasting Graves disease. Study-level findings and limits: The study found persistent patients shared more public clonotypes (more than 2,500) than new patients (around 1,000).

Sequencing libraries for TCR beta were prepared with iRepertoire HTBI primers and Arm-PCR of CDR3 regions. TCRdb re-derived calls from the multiplex PCR reads in MiXCR, one entry per CDR3 protein. The sample includes around 500,000 distinct CDR3 sequences, less than 25% seen only once; the top ten take 7.8%. V gave up 3 bases and J gave up 0 bases; unmatched junction bases: 6. Germline-derived CDR1 and CDR2 are SGHRS and YFSETQ. CDR3 size: 17 residues. This material consisted of peripheral blood mononuclear cells (PBMCs), taken when the disease was refractory, from a patient treated with antithyroid drugs. This chain joins TRBV5-1 and TRBJ2-7, with 13 bases aligning to TRBD2. The sequence derives from a female donor with Graves disease. DNA for the CDR3: TGCGCCAGCAGCTGGGGACTAGCGGGACCGGGCTCCTACGAGCAGTACTTC. This gives the protein CASSWGLAGPGSYEQYF. Full variable domain (remainder filled in from reference TRBV5-1 and TRBJ2-7): KAGVTQTPRYLIKTRGQQVTLSCSPISGHRSVSWYQQTPGQGLQFLFEYFSETQRNKGNFPGRFSGRQFSNSRSEMNVSTLELGDSALYLCASSWGLAGPGSYEQYFGPGTRLTVT.